The rows below give T cell receptor beta chains drawn from one sample of a study of T cell changes during pregnancy in multiple sclerosis. TCRdb's table, derived via immunoSEQ multiplex PCR, lists solely in-frame clones and lacks some. The sample lists 100,000 or so clones, just over 90% occurring once. The source was peripheral blood, collected after pregnancy. These receptors all stem from a female donor with multiple sclerosis, enrolled in a pregnancy study. Both conserved end residues are part of each CDR3. The D gene is left open where the match is weak. Clone size is stated in some rows and not others, as once, few, many or a class when expanded.

d_gene: TRBD2
v_gene: TRBV10-3
abundance: .
j_gene: TRBJ2-3
CDR3aa: CAISNLAGETDTQYF
CDR3nt: TGTGCCATCAGTAACCTAGCGGGGGAAACAGATACGCAGTATTTT

d_gene: .
v_gene: TRBV5-4
abundance: .
j_gene: TRBJ2-7
CDR3aa: CASSFRGLGPYEQYF
CDR3nt: TGTGCCAGCAGCTTTAGGGGGTTGGGCCCCTACGAGCAGTACTTC

d_gene: .
v_gene: TRBV30
abundance: .
j_gene: TRBJ2-7
CDR3aa: CAWSPGPTGLQYF
CDR3nt: TGTGCCTGGAGTCCCGGGCCCACAGGGCTGCAGTACTTC

d_gene: TRBD1
v_gene: TRBV4-2
abundance: .
j_gene: TRBJ1-5
CDR3aa: CASSQETGDRQPQHF
CDR3nt: TGTGCCAGCAGCCAAGAGACAGGGGACCGACAGCCCCAGCATTTT

d_gene: .
v_gene: TRBV20-1
abundance: .
j_gene: TRBJ2-1
CDR3aa: CSATDLGEQFF
CDR3nt: TGCAGTGCTACCGACTTGGGTGAGCAGTTCTTC

d_gene: .
v_gene: TRBV21-1
abundance: .
j_gene: TRBJ2-7
CDR3aa: CASRARNYEQYF
CDR3nt: TGTGCCAGCAGGGCACGAAACTACGAGCAGTACTTC

d_gene: TRBD2
v_gene: TRBV5-4
abundance: .
j_gene: TRBJ2-7
CDR3aa: CASSPWTRHEQYF
CDR3nt: TGTGCCAGCAGCCCTTGGACTAGACACGAGCAGTACTTC

d_gene: TRBD1
v_gene: TRBV11-3
abundance: .
j_gene: TRBJ1-1
CDR3aa: CASSWGTGTEAFF
CDR3nt: TGTGCCAGCAGCTGGGGGACAGGCACTGAAGCTTTCTTT

d_gene: TRBD1
v_gene: TRBV7-7
abundance: .
j_gene: TRBJ2-1
CDR3aa: CASSLGGTGYNEQFF
CDR3nt: TGTGCTAGCAGCTTAGGCGGGACAGGGTACAATGAGCAGTTCTTC

d_gene: TRBD1
v_gene: TRBV27
abundance: .
j_gene: TRBJ2-2
CDR3aa: CASSLDRVEYYTGELFF
CDR3nt: TGTGCCAGCAGTTTAGACAGGGTCGAATACTACACCGGGGAGCTGTTTTTT

d_gene: .
v_gene: TRBV19
abundance: .
j_gene: TRBJ2-7
CDR3aa: CASSDSPPSYEQYF
CDR3nt: TGTGCCAGTAGCGACTCCCCCCCTTCCTACGAGCAGTACTTC

d_gene: .
v_gene: TRBV2
abundance: .
j_gene: TRBJ2-7
CDR3aa: CASSEEGQQYF
CDR3nt: TGTGCCAGCAGTGAGGAGGGACAGCAGTACTTC

d_gene: TRBD2
v_gene: TRBV7-9
abundance: .
j_gene: TRBJ2-3
CDR3aa: CASSSTSGGVTSTDTQYF
CDR3nt: TGTGCCAGCAGCTCGACTAGCGGGGGGGTGACTAGCACAGATACGCAGTATTTT

d_gene: .
v_gene: TRBV27
abundance: .
j_gene: TRBJ2-2
CDR3aa: CASSPTGGWAGELFF
CDR3nt: TGTGCCAGCAGTCCTACGGGGGGCTGGGCCGGGGAGCTGTTTTTT

d_gene: .
v_gene: TRBV6-5
abundance: few
j_gene: TRBJ2-7
CDR3aa: CASSDRDNSYEQYF
CDR3nt: TGTGCCAGCAGTGACCGGGACAACTCCTACGAGCAGTACTTC

d_gene: TRBD1
v_gene: TRBV27
abundance: .
j_gene: TRBJ1-2
CDR3aa: CASSFSDRALRGYTF
CDR3nt: TGTGCCAGCAGTTTCTCGGACAGGGCCTTGCGCGGCTACACCTTC

d_gene: .
v_gene: TRBV7-3
abundance: few
j_gene: TRBJ2-2
CDR3aa: CASSLSSTGELFF
CDR3nt: TGTGCCAGCAGCTTGAGTAGCACCGGGGAGCTGTTTTTT

d_gene: TRBD1
v_gene: TRBV7-8
abundance: once
j_gene: TRBJ1-1
CDR3aa: CASLRTGNTEAFF
CDR3nt: TGTGCCAGCTTGCGGACAGGGAACACTGAAGCTTTCTTT

d_gene: TRBD1
v_gene: TRBV7-3
abundance: .
j_gene: TRBJ2-7
CDR3aa: CASSLTGNPYEQYF
CDR3nt: TGTGCCAGCAGCTTGACAGGGAACCCCTACGAGCAGTACTTC

d_gene: TRBD2
v_gene: TRBV7-9
abundance: .
j_gene: TRBJ2-1
CDR3aa: CASSLGLAGYNEQFF
CDR3nt: TGTGCCAGCAGCTTAGGTCTAGCGGGGTACAATGAGCAGTTCTTC

d_gene: TRBD1
v_gene: TRBV9
abundance: .
j_gene: TRBJ2-7
CDR3aa: CASSVSPGQGSYEQYF
CDR3nt: TGTGCCAGCAGCGTTTCCCCGGGACAGGGGTCCTACGAGCAGTACTTC

d_gene: .
v_gene: TRBV10-3
abundance: .
j_gene: TRBJ1-1
CDR3aa: CATHRGAGMNTEAFF
CDR3nt: TGTGCCACGCACCGAGGAGCAGGGATGAACACTGAAGCTTTCTTT

d_gene: TRBD2
v_gene: TRBV7-8
abundance: once
j_gene: TRBJ2-5
CDR3aa: CASSSTSGGGLQETQYF
CDR3nt: TGTGCCAGCAGCTCTACTAGCGGGGGGGGATTACAAGAGACCCAGTACTTC

d_gene: TRBD2
v_gene: TRBV7-6
abundance: .
j_gene: TRBJ2-2
CDR3aa: CASSSGLAGALGGELFF
CDR3nt: TGTGCCAGCAGCTCGGGACTAGCGGGGGCCCTGGGCGGGGAGCTGTTTTTT

d_gene: .
v_gene: TRBV9
abundance: .
j_gene: TRBJ1-5
CDR3aa: CASSPSAEFNQPQHF
CDR3nt: TGTGCCAGCAGCCCTTCAGCGGAGTTCAATCAGCCCCAGCATTTT

d_gene: .
v_gene: TRBV2
abundance: .
j_gene: TRBJ2-5
CDR3aa: CASSEEGGTQYF
CDR3nt: TGTGCCAGCAGTGAAGAGGGAGGGACCCAGTACTTC

d_gene: .
v_gene: TRBV19
abundance: .
j_gene: TRBJ1-1
CDR3aa: CASSTGLMNTEAFF
CDR3nt: TGTGCCAGTAGTACCGGACTTATGAACACTGAAGCTTTCTTT

d_gene: .
v_gene: TRBV30
abundance: .
j_gene: TRBJ1-1
CDR3aa: CAWSVAVNTEAFF
CDR3nt: TGTGCCTGGAGTGTAGCGGTGAACACTGAAGCTTTCTTT

d_gene: .
v_gene: TRBV4-1
abundance: .
j_gene: TRBJ2-7
CDR3aa: CASSQDLRGSSYEQYF
CDR3nt: TGCGCCAGCAGCCAAGATCTTCGGGGGAGCTCCTACGAGCAGTACTTC

d_gene: .
v_gene: TRBV6-1
abundance: .
j_gene: TRBJ2-2
CDR3aa: CASMWRGNTGELFF
CDR3nt: TGTGCCAGCATGTGGCGGGGTAACACCGGGGAGCTGTTTTTT

d_gene: TRBD1
v_gene: TRBV5-1
abundance: .
j_gene: TRBJ2-7
CDR3aa: CASSLAIGQGNYEQYF
CDR3nt: TGCGCCAGCAGCTTGGCTATTGGACAGGGGAACTACGAGCAGTACTTC

d_gene: TRBD2
v_gene: TRBV2
abundance: .
j_gene: TRBJ2-5
CDR3aa: CASSPRTSGGQETQYF
CDR3nt: TGTGCCAGCAGTCCACGGACTAGCGGGGGGCAAGAGACCCAGTACTTC

d_gene: .
v_gene: TRBV11-2
abundance: .
j_gene: TRBJ2-7
CDR3aa: CASSASSYEQYF
CDR3nt: TGTGCCAGCAGCGCTAGCTCCTACGAGCAGTACTTC

d_gene: .
v_gene: TRBV19
abundance: .
j_gene: TRBJ2-3
CDR3aa: CAINEPSRSTDTQYF
CDR3nt: TGTGCCATTAACGAACCGAGCCGGAGCACAGATACGCAGTATTTT

d_gene: TRBD1
v_gene: TRBV5-1
abundance: .
j_gene: TRBJ1-5
CDR3aa: CASSRTGGFLEPQHF
CDR3nt: TGCGCCAGCAGTAGGACAGGGGGATTTTTGGAGCCCCAGCATTTT

d_gene: TRBD1
v_gene: TRBV7-9
abundance: once
j_gene: TRBJ2-7
CDR3aa: CASSSGQGAVDEQYF
CDR3nt: TGTGCCAGCAGCTCCGGACAGGGCGCTGTGGACGAGCAGTACTTC

d_gene: .
v_gene: TRBV7-3
abundance: .
j_gene: TRBJ2-7
CDR3aa: CASSPRGEGDEQYF
CDR3nt: TGTGCCAGCAGTCCTAGGGGGGAGGGAGACGAGCAGTACTTC

d_gene: .
v_gene: TRBV5-4
abundance: .
j_gene: TRBJ1-1
CDR3aa: CASSPVNTEAFF
CDR3nt: TGTGCCAGCAGCCCCGTGAACACTGAAGCTTTCTTT

d_gene: TRBD2
v_gene: TRBV6-5
abundance: few
j_gene: TRBJ2-7
CDR3aa: CASRGGSYEQYF
CDR3nt: TGTGCCAGCAGGGGGGGGTCCTACGAGCAGTACTTC

d_gene: .
v_gene: TRBV7-9
abundance: .
j_gene: TRBJ1-1
CDR3aa: CASHGGIGEAFF
CDR3nt: TGTGCCAGCCATGGAGGAATTGGTGAAGCTTTCTTT

d_gene: .
v_gene: TRBV1
abundance: .
j_gene: TRBJ1-5
CDR3aa: CTSSPDSRNQPQHF
CDR3nt: TGCACCAGCAGTCCTGACAGCCGCAATCAGCCCCAGCATTTT

d_gene: TRBD1
v_gene: TRBV6-6
abundance: .
j_gene: TRBJ1-5
CDR3aa: CASSDRVGNQPQHF
CDR3nt: TGTGCCAGCAGCGACAGGGTCGGCAATCAGCCCCAGCATTTT

d_gene: .
v_gene: TRBV13
abundance: .
j_gene: TRBJ2-1
CDR3aa: CASSGQYNEQFF
CDR3nt: TGTGCCAGCAGCGGACAGTACAATGAGCAGTTCTTC

d_gene: .
v_gene: TRBV18
abundance: .
j_gene: TRBJ2-5
CDR3aa: CASSSGWRGQTQYF
CDR3nt: TGTGCCAGCTCATCGGGGTGGAGGGGGCAGACCCAGTACTTC

d_gene: TRBD2
v_gene: TRBV4-2
abundance: .
j_gene: TRBJ2-5
CDR3aa: CASSQVGLAGLETQYF
CDR3nt: TGTGCCAGCAGCCAAGTGGGGCTAGCGGGGTTGGAGACCCAGTACTTC

d_gene: .
v_gene: TRBV28
abundance: once
j_gene: TRBJ2-3
CDR3aa: CASRITGYTDTQYF
CDR3nt: TGTGCCAGCAGGATAACAGGGTATACAGATACGCAGTATTTT

d_gene: TRBD1
v_gene: TRBV2
abundance: .
j_gene: TRBJ2-7
CDR3aa: CASRWGQGLQPYEQYF
CDR3nt: TGTGCCAGCAGATGGGGACAGGGTCTACAACCTTACGAGCAGTACTTC

d_gene: TRBD1
v_gene: TRBV19
abundance: .
j_gene: TRBJ2-1
CDR3aa: CASRGTGQGKNEQFF
CDR3nt: TGTGCCAGCCGGGGAACGGGACAGGGAAAAAATGAGCAGTTCTTC

d_gene: .
v_gene: TRBV15
abundance: .
j_gene: TRBJ2-3
CDR3aa: CATSLSSGGTDTQYF
CDR3nt: TGTGCCACCAGCCTAAGTTCGGGGGGCACAGATACGCAGTATTTT

d_gene: .
v_gene: TRBV6-5
abundance: .
j_gene: TRBJ1-5
CDR3aa: CASSSGWVSSNQPQHF
CDR3nt: TGTGCCAGCAGTTCAGGGTGGGTATCTAGCAATCAGCCCCAGCATTTT